This is a list of T cell receptor beta chains from one sample in a study of blood T cell repertoires in COVID-19. The repertoire was sequenced with immunoSEQ multiplex PCR; TCRdb's copy has only in-frame clones and lacks some. Of 55,000 to 75,000 clones in the sample, around nine tenths are singletons; the top ten hold roughly 6.7%. The sample taken for sequencing was peripheral blood. The receptor set was obtained from a human donor with active COVID-19. The donor label of this sample is uncertain. CDR3s include the opening cysteine and the closing phenylalanine or tryptophan. The order of the fields is J gene, clone size, D gene, V gene, CDR3 protein, CDR3 DNA. The D gene is left open where the match is weak. Clone size, where shown, is once, few, many, or a class for clones that have expanded.

>TRBJ1-3|.|.|TRBV20-1
CSASSRRTSGNTIYF
TGCAGTGCTAGTTCTAGGAGGACCTCTGGAAACACCATATATTTT
>TRBJ1-1|.|.|TRBV2
CASSNWNTEAFF
TGTGCCAGCAGCAATTGGAACACTGAAGCTTTCTTT
>TRBJ1-1|.|TRBD1|TRBV19
CASSTWGQANTEAFF
TGTGCCAGTAGTACATGGGGACAGGCCAACACTGAAGCTTTCTTT
>TRBJ2-1|few|TRBD2|TRBV18
CASSPNQLAGGEQFF
TGTGCCAGCTCACCCAATCAACTAGCGGGAGGAGAGCAGTTCTTC
>TRBJ2-5|.|.|TRBV21-1
CASRTDLQETQYF
TGTGCCAGCAGGACAGATTTACAAGAGACCCAGTACTTC
>TRBJ2-7|.|TRBD2|TRBV5-6
CASSSGLAGGEEYF
TGTGCCAGCAGTTCCGGACTAGCGGGGGGAGAGGAGTACTTC
>TRBJ2-3|.|.|TRBV6-6
CASSSLDTQYF
TGTGCCAGCAGCTCCTTGGATACGCAGTATTTT
>TRBJ2-5|.|TRBD2|TRBV4-2
CASSPVTSGGRETQYF
TGTGCCAGCAGCCCGGTGACTAGCGGGGGGCGAGAGACCCAGTACTTC
>TRBJ2-3|.|.|TRBV24-1
CATSDISRGGDTQYF
TGTGCCACCAGTGACATCTCCAGGGGTGGAGATACGCAGTATTTT
>TRBJ2-3|.|.|TRBV4-2
CASSQTGTSTDTQYF
TGTGCCAGCAGCCAGACAGGGACTAGCACAGATACGCAGTATTTT
>TRBJ1-2|.|.|TRBV28
CASKPPGQNYTF
TGTGCCAGCAAACCGCCGGGACAAAACTACACCTTC
>TRBJ2-7|.|.|TRBV30
CAWSVRRGAYEQYF
TGTGCCTGGAGTGTACGGCGGGGCGCCTACGAGCAGTACTTC
>TRBJ2-7|.|TRBD1|TRBV6-1
CASSERTGHYEQYF
TGTGCCAGCAGTGAACGGACAGGCCACTACGAGCAGTACTTC
>TRBJ2-1|.|TRBD2|TRBV7-8
CASSLRGLASRNEQFF
TGTGCCAGCAGCTTACGGGGACTAGCCTCGAGGAATGAGCAGTTCTTC
>TRBJ1-6|.|.|TRBV4-1
CASSQDSGYSYNSPLHF
TGCGCCAGCAGCCAAGATTCCGGGTACTCCTATAATTCACCCCTCCACTTT